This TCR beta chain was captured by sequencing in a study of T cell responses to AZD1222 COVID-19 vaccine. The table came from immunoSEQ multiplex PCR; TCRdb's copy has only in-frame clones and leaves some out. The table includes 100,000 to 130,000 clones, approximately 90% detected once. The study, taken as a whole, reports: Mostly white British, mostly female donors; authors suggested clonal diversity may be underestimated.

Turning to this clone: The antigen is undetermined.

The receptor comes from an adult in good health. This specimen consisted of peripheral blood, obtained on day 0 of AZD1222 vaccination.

This chain's CDR3 is CASSQDYVGDEQFF. CDR3 sequence (DNA): TGCGCCAGCAGCCAAGATTATGTGGGTGATGAGCAGTTCTTC. The chain combines TRBV4-1 with TRBJ2-1, with unresolved D. V lost 0 bases to trimming and J lost 8 bases, with 11 bases between them. The CDR3 covers 14 residues. Germline lookup yields CDR1 MGHRA and CDR2 YSYEKL.